The next 9 T cell receptor beta chains were all read from a single sample in a study of T cells in localized non-small cell lung cancer. Repertoires were generated with immunoSEQ multiplex PCR, while TCRdb's copy carries only in-frame clones and drops some. This table has nearly 15,000 clones, 75% to 90% appearing once. The source material was peripheral blood, sampled before any cancer treatment. These receptors all stem from a woman aged 35 to 70 with stage I lung adenocarcinoma.

The J gene is TRBJ2-7, the V gene TRBV6-6; 10 nucleotides agree with TRBD1. The junction had 5 bases not matched to a gene; V was cut back by 6 bases and J by 6 bases. Germline V lookup: CDR1 MNHNY, CDR2 SVGAGI (reference sequence). This CDR3 has 13 residues. The CDR3 region has the DNA TGTGCCAGCAGCACGGGACAGGGGTTCGAGCAGTACTTC. Encoded protein: CASSTGQGFEQYF.

The V gene is TRBV5-1, the J gene TRBJ2-5; D unclear. Trimming cost V 2 bases and J 3 bases, with 11 bases left between them. This CDR3 has 14 amino acids. In germline, CDR1 is SGHRS, CDR2 YFSETQ. The CDR3 nucleotides read TGCGCCAGCAGCTTAAGGACCGAAAAAGAGACCCAGTACTTC. Its translation is CASSLRTEKETQYF.

This clone was seen a single time. This chain joins TRBV7-9 and TRBJ1-2; TRBD1 aligns across 7 bases. There are 15 residues in the CDR3. V gave up 2 bases and J gave up 4 bases; unmatched junction bases: 7. The germline V gene has CDR1 SEHNR and CDR2 FQNEAQ (reference sequence). The CDR3 DNA is TGTGCCAGCAGCTTACAGGCAGGGGGGATCTATGGCTACACCTTC. This sequence encodes CASSLQAGGIYGYTF. Full variable domain (outside the CDR3, taken from reference TRBV7-9 and TRBJ1-2): DTGVSQNPRHKITKRGQNVTFRCDPISEHNRLYWYRQTLGQGPEFLTYFQNEAQLEKSRLLSDRFSAERPKGSFSTLEIQRTEQGDSAMYLCASSLQAGGIYGYTFGSGTRLTVV.

The chain is built from TRBV4-1 and TRBJ2-5; 9 bases are shared with TRBD2. There are 16 residues in the CDR3. Germline V lookup: CDR1 MGHRA, CDR2 YSYEKL. J gave up 4 bases and V 0 bases, and 6 bases lay outside the gene matches. The DNA for the CDR3 is TGCGCCAGCAGCCAAGATATTAGCGGGGGTGGAGAGACCCAGTACTTC. It is translated as CASSQDISGGGETQYF.

The chain uses TRBV18 and TRBJ1-5, with 9 bases matching TRBD1. The V gene end was trimmed by 2 bases and the J gene end by 5 bases; junction bases not matched to a gene: 4. This CDR3 has 15 amino acids. The germline V gene encodes CDR1 KGHSH and CDR2 LQKENI. CDR3 in amino acids: CASSPSTGGYQPQHF. CDR3 nucleotides: TGTGCCAGCTCACCATCGACAGGGGGTTATCAGCCCCAGCATTTT.

The chain employs TRBV19 and TRBJ1-3, with 7 positions matching TRBD1. The germline V gene has CDR1 LNHDA and CDR2 SQIVND (reference sequence). The CDR3 is 17 amino acids. V lost 4 bases and J lost 4; bases outside the gene matches: 13. The CDR3 DNA sequence: TGTGCCAGTAGTAGCTCCGCTGGACAGGCTACGGGAAACACCATATATTTT. This encodes CASSSSAGQATGNTIYF.

The CDR3 sequence: CASSVATLGDTQYF. The DNA for the CDR3 is TGTGCCAGCAGCGTAGCTACGTTAGGGGATACGCAGTATTTT. The rearrangement uses TRBV9 and TRBJ2-3, with no clear D. Germline V lookup: CDR1 SGDLS, CDR2 YYNGEE. Trimming removed 0 bases at V and 6 bases at J, with 11 bases between. The CDR3 contains 14 residues.

The CDR3 sequence: CASSYLAGAYNEQFF. As DNA, the CDR3 is TGTGCCAGCAGCTATCTAGCGGGGGCCTACAATGAGCAGTTCTTC. The V gene is TRBV14, the J gene TRBJ2-1; TRBD2 matches 10 bases. CDR3 size: 15 residues. Germline CDR1 and CDR2: SGHDN and FVKESK. Losses at the gene ends were 5 bases for V and 2 bases for J; bases not matched to a gene: 3. The entire variable domain, with the rest obtained from reference TRBV14 and TRBJ2-1, is as follows: EAGVTQFPSHSVIEKGQTVTLRCDPISGHDNLYWYRRVMGKEIKFLLHFVKESKQDESGMPNNRFLAERTGGTYSTLKVQPAELEDSGVYFCASSYLAGAYNEQFFGPGTRLTVL.

The sample holds one count of this clone. The V and J genes are TRBV27 and TRBJ1-2; D perhaps matches TRBD1 (5 bases). V lost 6 bases to trimming and J lost 8 bases, with 19 bases between them. The CDR3 runs to 14 residues. The germline CDR1 and CDR2 sequences are MNHEY and SMNVEV (reference sequence). CDR3 loop: CASRPSGSVPGYTF. CDR3 coding DNA: TGTGCCAGCAGACCCTCAGGGTCGGTACCCGGCTACACCTTC.